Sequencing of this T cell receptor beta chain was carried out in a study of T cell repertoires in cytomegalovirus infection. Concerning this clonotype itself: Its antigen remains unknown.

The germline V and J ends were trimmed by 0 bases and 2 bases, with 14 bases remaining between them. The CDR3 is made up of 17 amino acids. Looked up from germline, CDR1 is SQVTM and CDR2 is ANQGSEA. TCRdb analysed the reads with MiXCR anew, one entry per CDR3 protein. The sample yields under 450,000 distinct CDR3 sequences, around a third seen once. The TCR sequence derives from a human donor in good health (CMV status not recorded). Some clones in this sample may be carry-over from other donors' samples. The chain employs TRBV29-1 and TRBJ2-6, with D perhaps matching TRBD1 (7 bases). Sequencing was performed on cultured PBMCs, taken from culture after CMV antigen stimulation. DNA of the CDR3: TGCAGCGTTGAAGAGCGGCAGGGGGGAGCTGGGGCCAACGTCCTGACTTTC. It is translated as CSVEERQGGAGANVLTF. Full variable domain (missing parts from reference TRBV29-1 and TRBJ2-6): SAVISQKPSRDICQRGTSLTIQCQVDSQVTMMFWYRQQPGQSLTLIATANQGSEATYESGFVIDKFPISRPNLTFSTLTVSNMSPEDSSIYLCSVEERQGGAGANVLTFGAGSRLTVL.